This T cell receptor beta chain emerged from a study of T-cell reconstitution after alpha-beta-depleted transplantation in children. There are 14 residues in the CDR3. V lost 6 bases, J lost 3 bases, and 12 bases lay in between. The table lists this clonotype with a few counts. As it was prepared, the TCRbeta library received unique molecular identifiers. From the PCR reads, TCRdb called clonotypes with MiXCR, one entry per CDR3 protein. This sample has approximately 490,000 distinct CDR3 sequences, with around 13% found just once. The rearrangement joins TRBV12-3 or TRBV12-4 to TRBJ1-5, with D unresolved. The TCR sequence derives from a human donor who donated a stem cell graft to a child with combined immunodeficiency. The sample consisted of PBMCs from the stem cell graft donor, taken from the stem cell graft. The CDR3 DNA sequence: TGTGCCAGCAGCTCTGGTCTTCTCAATCAGCCCCAGCATTTT. This sequence encodes CASSSGLLNQPQHF.